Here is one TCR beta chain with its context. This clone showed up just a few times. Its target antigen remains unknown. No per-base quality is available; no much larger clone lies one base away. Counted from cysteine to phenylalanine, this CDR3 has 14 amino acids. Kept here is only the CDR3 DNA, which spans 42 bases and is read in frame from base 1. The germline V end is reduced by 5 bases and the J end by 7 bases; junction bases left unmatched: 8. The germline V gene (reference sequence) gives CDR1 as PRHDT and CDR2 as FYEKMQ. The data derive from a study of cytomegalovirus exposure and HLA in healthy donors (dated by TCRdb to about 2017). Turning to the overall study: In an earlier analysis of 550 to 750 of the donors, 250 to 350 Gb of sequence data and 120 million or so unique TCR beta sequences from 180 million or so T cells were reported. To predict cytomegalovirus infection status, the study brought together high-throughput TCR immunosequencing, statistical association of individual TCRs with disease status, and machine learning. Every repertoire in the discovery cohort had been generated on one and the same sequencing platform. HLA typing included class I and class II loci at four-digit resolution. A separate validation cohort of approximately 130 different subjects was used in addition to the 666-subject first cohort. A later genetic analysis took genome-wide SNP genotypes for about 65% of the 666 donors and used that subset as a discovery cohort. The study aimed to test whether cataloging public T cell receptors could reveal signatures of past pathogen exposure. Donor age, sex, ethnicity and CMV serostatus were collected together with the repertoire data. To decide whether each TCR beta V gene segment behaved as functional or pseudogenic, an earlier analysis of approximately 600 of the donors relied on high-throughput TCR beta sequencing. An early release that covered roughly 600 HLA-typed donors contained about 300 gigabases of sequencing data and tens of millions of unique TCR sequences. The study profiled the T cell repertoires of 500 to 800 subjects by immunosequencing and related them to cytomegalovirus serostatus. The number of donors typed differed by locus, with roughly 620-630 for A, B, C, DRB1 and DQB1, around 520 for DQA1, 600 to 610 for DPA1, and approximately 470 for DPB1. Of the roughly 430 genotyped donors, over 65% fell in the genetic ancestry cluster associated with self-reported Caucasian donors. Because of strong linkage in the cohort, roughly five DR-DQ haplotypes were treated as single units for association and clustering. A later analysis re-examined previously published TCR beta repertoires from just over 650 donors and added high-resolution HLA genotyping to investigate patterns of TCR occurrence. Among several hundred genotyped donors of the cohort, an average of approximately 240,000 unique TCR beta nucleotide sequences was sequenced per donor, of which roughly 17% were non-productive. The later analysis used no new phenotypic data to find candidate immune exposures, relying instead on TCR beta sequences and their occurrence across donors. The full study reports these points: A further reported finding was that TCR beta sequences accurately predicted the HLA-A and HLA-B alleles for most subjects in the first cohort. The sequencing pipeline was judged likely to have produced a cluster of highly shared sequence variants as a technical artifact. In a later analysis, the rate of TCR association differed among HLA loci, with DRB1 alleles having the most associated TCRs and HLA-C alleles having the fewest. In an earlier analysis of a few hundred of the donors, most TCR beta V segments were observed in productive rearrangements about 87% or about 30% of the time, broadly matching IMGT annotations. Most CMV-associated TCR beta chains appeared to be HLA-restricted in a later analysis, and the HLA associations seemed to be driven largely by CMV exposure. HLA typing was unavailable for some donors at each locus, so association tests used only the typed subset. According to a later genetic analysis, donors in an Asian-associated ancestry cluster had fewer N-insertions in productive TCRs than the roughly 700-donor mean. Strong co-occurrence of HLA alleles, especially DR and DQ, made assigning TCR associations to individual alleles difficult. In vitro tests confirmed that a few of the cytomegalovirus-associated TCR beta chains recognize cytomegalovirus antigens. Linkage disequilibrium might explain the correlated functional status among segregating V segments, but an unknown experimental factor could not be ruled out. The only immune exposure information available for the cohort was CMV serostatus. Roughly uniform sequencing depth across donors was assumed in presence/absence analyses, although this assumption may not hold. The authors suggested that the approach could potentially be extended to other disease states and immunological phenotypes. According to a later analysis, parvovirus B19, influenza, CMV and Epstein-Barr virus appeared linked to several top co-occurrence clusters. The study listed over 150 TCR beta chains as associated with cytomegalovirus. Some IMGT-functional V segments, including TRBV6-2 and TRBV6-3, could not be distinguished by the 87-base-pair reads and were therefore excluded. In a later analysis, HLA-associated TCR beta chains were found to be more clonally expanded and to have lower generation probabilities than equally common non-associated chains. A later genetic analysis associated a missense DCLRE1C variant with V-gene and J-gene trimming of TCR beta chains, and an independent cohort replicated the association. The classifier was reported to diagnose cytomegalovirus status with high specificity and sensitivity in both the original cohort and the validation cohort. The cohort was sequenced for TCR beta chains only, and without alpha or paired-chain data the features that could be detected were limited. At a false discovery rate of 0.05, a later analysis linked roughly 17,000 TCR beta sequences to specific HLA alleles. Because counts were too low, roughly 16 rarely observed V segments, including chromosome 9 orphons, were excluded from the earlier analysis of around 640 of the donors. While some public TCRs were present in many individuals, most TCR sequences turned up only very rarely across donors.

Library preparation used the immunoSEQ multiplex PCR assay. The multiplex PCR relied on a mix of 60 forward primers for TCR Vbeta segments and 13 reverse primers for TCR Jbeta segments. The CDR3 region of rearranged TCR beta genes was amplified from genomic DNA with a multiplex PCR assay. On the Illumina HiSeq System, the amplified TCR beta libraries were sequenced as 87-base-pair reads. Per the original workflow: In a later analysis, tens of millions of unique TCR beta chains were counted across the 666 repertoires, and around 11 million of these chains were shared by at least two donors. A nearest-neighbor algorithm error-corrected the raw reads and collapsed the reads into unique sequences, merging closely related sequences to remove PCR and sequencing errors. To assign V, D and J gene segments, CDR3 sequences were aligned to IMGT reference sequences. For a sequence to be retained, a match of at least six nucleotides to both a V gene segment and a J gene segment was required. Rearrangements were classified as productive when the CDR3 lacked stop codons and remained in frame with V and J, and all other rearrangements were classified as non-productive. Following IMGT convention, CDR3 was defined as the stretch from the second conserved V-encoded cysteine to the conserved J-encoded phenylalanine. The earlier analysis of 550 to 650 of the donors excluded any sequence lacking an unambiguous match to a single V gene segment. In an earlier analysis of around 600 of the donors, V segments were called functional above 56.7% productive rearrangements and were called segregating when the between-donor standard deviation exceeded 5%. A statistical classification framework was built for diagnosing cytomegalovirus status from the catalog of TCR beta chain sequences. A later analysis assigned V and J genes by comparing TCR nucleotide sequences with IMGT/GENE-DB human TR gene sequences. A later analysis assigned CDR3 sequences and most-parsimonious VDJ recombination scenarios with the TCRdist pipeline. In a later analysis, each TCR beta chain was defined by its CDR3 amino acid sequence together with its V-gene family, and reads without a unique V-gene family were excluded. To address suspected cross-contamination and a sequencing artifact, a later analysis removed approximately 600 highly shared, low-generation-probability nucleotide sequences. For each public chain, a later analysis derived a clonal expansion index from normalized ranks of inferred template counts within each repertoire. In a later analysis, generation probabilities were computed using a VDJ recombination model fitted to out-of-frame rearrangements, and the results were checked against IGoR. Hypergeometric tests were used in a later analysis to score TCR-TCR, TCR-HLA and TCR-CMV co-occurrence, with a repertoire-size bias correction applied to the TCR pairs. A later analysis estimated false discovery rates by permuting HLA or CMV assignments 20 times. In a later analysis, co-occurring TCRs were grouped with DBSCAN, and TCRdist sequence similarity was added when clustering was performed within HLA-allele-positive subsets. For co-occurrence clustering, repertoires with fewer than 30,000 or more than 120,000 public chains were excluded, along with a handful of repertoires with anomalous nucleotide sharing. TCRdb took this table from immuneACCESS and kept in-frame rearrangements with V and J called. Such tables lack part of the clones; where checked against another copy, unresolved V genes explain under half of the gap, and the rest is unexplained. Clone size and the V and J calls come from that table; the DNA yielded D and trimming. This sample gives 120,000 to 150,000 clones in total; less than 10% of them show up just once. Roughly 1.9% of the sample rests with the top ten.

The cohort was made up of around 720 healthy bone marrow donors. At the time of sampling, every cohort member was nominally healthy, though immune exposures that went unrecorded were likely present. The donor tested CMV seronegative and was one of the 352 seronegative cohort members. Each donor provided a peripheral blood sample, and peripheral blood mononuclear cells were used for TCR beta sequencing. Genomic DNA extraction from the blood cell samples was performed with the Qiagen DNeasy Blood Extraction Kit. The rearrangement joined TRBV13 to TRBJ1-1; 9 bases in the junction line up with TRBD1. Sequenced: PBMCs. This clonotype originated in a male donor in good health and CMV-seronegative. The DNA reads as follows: TGTGCCAGCAGCCCCCGACGGACAGGGGATGAAGCTTTCTTT. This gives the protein CASSPRRTGDEAFF.